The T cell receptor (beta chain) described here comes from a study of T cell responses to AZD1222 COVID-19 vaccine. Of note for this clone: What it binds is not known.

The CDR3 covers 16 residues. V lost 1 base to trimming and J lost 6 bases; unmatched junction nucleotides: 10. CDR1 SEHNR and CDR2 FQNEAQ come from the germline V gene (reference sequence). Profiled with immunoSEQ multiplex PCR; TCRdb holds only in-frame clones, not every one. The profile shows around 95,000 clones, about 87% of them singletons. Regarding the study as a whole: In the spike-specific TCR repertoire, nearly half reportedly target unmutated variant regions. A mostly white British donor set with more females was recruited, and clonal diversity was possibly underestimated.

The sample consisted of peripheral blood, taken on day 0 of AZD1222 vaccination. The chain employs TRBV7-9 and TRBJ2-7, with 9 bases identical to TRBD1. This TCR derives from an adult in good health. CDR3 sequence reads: CASSLVGRGTGTEQYF. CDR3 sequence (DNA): TGTGCCAGCAGCTTAGTAGGTAGGGGGACAGGGACCGAGCAGTACTTC.